The 32 T cell receptor beta chains below were found in one sample sequenced in a study of T cell responses to AZD1222 COVID-19 vaccine. Using immunoSEQ multiplex PCR, the repertoire was profiled, and TCRdb retains in-frame clones only, with some absent. The sample yields roughly 160,000 clones, roughly nine tenths seen once. The specimen comprised peripheral blood, sampled on day 0 of AZD1222 vaccination. These receptors originate from an adult in good health.

J is TRBJ1-6 and V is TRBV7-2; 9 positions match TRBD1. V was pared by 6 bases and J by 5 bases, with 8 bases of the junction left unmatched. The germline V gene has CDR1 SGHTA and CDR2 FQGNSA. The CDR3 has 16 residues. CDR3 DNA: TGTGCCAGCAGTTGGGACAGGGCGATCAATAATTCACCCCTCCACTTT. Translated, it gives CASSWDRAINNSPLHF. Supplemented by reference TRBV7-2 and TRBJ1-6, the full variable domain reads GAGVSQSPSNKVTEKGKDVELRCDPISGHTALYWYRQSLGQGLEFLIYFQGNSAPDKSGLPSDRFSAERTGGSVSTLTIQRTQQEDSAVYLCASSWDRAINNSPLHFGNGTRLTVT.

The gene calls are TRBV5-1 and TRBJ2-3; perhaps D is TRBD1 or TRBD2 (5 bases each). The CDR3 is 15 residues long. V was trimmed by 4 bases and J by 4 bases, leaving 16 bases between them. Germline V gene lookup returns CDR1 SGHRS and CDR2 YFSETQ. This CDR3 reads CASSPRGDGADTQYF. The CDR3 nucleotides read TGCGCCAGCAGCCCACGAGGGGATGGGGCAGATACGCAGTATTTT.

The gene calls are TRBV6-2 or TRBV6-3 and TRBJ1-6; D ambiguous. CDR1 and CDR2 (germline): MNHEY, SVGEGT. CDR3 length: 18 amino acids. The V and J ends lost 0 bases and 0 bases respectively, with 12 bases between them. The CDR3 DNA follows: TGTGCCAGCAGTTACTCGAAGATCCGGAGCTCCTATAATTCACCCCTCCACTTT. It is translated as CASSYSKIRSSYNSPLHF.

This chain joins TRBV7-2 and TRBJ1-1, with D unclear. The germline V and J ends were trimmed by 1 base and 4 bases, with 13 bases remaining between them. Germline CDR1 and CDR2: SGHTA and FQGNSA. The CDR3 totals 15 residues. The CDR3 DNA reads as TGTGCCAGCAGCTTAGATATGGGATCGGGCACTGAAGCTTTCTTT. It is translated as CASSLDMGSGTEAFF.

In this sample, this clone turned up once. This chain connects TRBV6-5 to TRBJ2-7; TRBD1 matches at 9 bases. This CDR3 is built from 14 residues. With 6 bases clipped from V and 6 bases from J, the junction kept 9 bases outside the gene matches. The germline CDR1 and CDR2 sequences are MNHEY and SVGAGI. CDR3 amino acids: CASRTGTGKAEQYF. CDR3 DNA sequence: TGTGCCAGCAGGACAGGGACAGGGAAGGCCGAGCAGTACTTC.

The rearrangement joins TRBV19 to TRBJ2-2, with D possibly matching TRBD1 (5 bases). Trimming removed 5 bases at V and 4 bases at J, with 14 bases between. This CDR3 spans 15 amino acids. Per the germline V gene, CDR1 is LNHDA and CDR2 is SQIVND (reference sequence). The CDR3 nucleotides read TGTGCCAGTAGTCCCTCGCAGGGAATCACCGGGGAGCTGTTTTTT. Its protein is CASSPSQGITGELFF.

This chain joins TRBV29-1 and TRBJ2-5, with 13 nucleotides matching TRBD2. CDR1 is SQVTM, CDR2 ANQGSEA, per germline. The CDR3 is 15 amino acids. The ends lost 6 bases at V and 4 bases at J; junction bases unmatched: 8. CDR3 loop: CSVDHGLAGVETQYF. DNA for the CDR3: TGCAGCGTAGACCATGGACTAGCGGGGGTAGAGACCCAGTACTTC.

CDR3 nucleotide sequence: TGTGCCAGCAGTTTAACTGACAGGTGGGGGACTGAAGCTTTCTTT. Translated: CASSLTDRWGTEAFF. The chain couples TRBV27 to TRBJ1-1, with D perhaps TRBD1 (6 bases). Germline CDR1 is MNHEY and CDR2 is SMNVEV (reference sequence). The CDR3 length is 15 residues. V was shortened by 2 bases and J by 5 bases, with 15 bases between the two germline ends.

This clone has only one observation. The V call is TRBV10-3, the J call TRBJ1-1; perhaps TRBD1 as D (6 bases). The length of the CDR3 is 15 residues. V was pared by 3 bases and J by 4 bases, with 15 bases between. The germline V gene has CDR1 ENHRY and CDR2 SYGVKD. The DNA of the CDR3 is TGTGCCATCAGTGATATAGGGGGTGGGGGCACTGAAGCTTTCTTT. It yields the protein CAISDIGGGGTEAFF.

The chain recombines TRBV15 with TRBJ1-1; D unclear. V dropped 1 base and J dropped 7 bases, with 10 bases sitting between them. The CDR3 has 13 residues. Germline V gene lookup returns CDR1 LNHNV and CDR2 YYDKDF (reference sequence). CDR3 bases: TGTGCCACCAGCAGAGCTGCGGGCAATGAAGCTTTCTTT. The encoded protein is CATSRAAGNEAFF.

The V gene is TRBV6-1, the J gene TRBJ1-6, with D perhaps matching TRBD1 (6 bases). Between the trimmed V and J ends, which lost 2 bases and 9 bases, there was a span of 14 bases. Germline-derived CDR1 and CDR2 are MNHNS and SASEGT. This CDR3 has 15 residues. The CDR3 sequence: CASSERARGSSPLHF. CDR3 DNA: TGTGCCAGCAGTGAACGTGCCAGGGGAAGTTCACCCCTCCACTTT.

This sequence joins TRBV6-6 and TRBJ1-6; TRBD1 aligns across 9 bases. Germline V CDR1 and CDR2: MNHNY, SVGAGI (reference sequence). The ends lost 5 bases at V and 10 bases at J; junction bases unmatched: 6. The CDR3 runs to 14 residues. The chain's CDR3 is CASSRTGGNSPLHF. The CDR3 DNA follows: TGTGCCAGCAGTCGAACAGGGGGCAACTCACCCCTCCACTTT.

This clone appeared once. J is TRBJ2-1 and V is TRBV7-2; D remains unclear. This CDR3 region has 14 residues. Germline loops: CDR1 SGHTA, CDR2 FQGNSA. The V end lost 2 bases, the J end lost 5 bases, and 10 bases lay between the germline ends. CDR3 DNA: TGTGCCAGCAGCTTAAAAGCTCAACACAATGAGCAGTTCTTC. The encoded protein is CASSLKAQHNEQFF.

This rearrangement joins TRBV5-1 to TRBJ1-6; D unclear. V lost 4 bases and J lost 7, with 9 bases in between. The CDR3 covers 13 residues. Germline CDR1 is SGHRS and CDR2 is YFSETQ. The CDR3 region has the DNA TGCGCCAGCAGCCGCGGGCAGAATTCACCCCTCCACTTT. It yields the protein CASSRGQNSPLHF.

V and J are TRBV5-1 and TRBJ2-4; 15 nucleotides match TRBD2. After removal of 2 bases from V and 9 bases from J, the junction contained 9 bases not matched to a gene. The CDR3 extends over 17 amino acids. The V gene's germline CDR1 is SGHRS and CDR2 YFSETQ. This CDR3 is CASSFEGTSGRLGIQYF. In DNA, the CDR3 is TGCGCCAGCAGCTTCGAGGGGACTAGCGGGAGGTTAGGCATTCAGTACTTC.

The rearrangement links TRBV19 to TRBJ2-7; D gene ambiguous. Trimming took 1 base from V and 4 from J, leaving 2 bases between them. There are 11 residues in the CDR3. Germline V CDR1 and CDR2: LNHDA, SQIVND (reference sequence). CDR3 DNA: TGTGCCAGTAGTATAGGGTACGAGCAGTACTTC. Its protein product is CASSIGYEQYF.

This chain joins TRBV28 and TRBJ2-5; D is uncertain. The CDR3 sequence is 14 residues long. CDR1 is MDHEN, CDR2 SYDVKM, per germline. The V end lost 6 bases, the J end lost 5 bases, and 16 bases lay between the germline ends. In DNA form, the CDR3 reads TGTGCCAGCAGCGATGGATCCCCTCGGGAGACCCAGTACTTC. Its translation: CASSDGSPRETQYF.

J is TRBJ2-2 and V is TRBV27; D possibly matches TRBD1 or TRBD2 (5 bases each). The CDR3 is 14 amino acids. The V gene's germline CDR1 is MNHEY and CDR2 SMNVEV (reference sequence). V gave up 0 bases and J gave up 8 bases, with 10 bases separating them. Here the CDR3 reads CASSLSPGPGELFF. CDR3 nucleotide sequence: TGTGCCAGCAGTTTATCGCCGGGACCGGGGGAGCTGTTTTTT.

On this clone: Mismatch with germline at one junction end may stem from a read error. The chain links TRBV4-3 to TRBJ2-7; 7 bases match TRBD2. Germline V gives CDR1 LGHNA, CDR2 YSLEER. The length of the CDR3 is 13 residues. Here the CDR3 DNA reads TGCGCCAGCAGCCAAGTGACGGGAGGATCCCCCTCCTTC. Its protein is CASSQVTGGSPSF.

This chain joins TRBV2 and TRBJ1-6; a weak D match, TRBD1 (5 bases). CDR3 length: 18 residues. Germline lookup yields CDR1 SNHLY and CDR2 FYNNEI. V lost 1 base and J lost 3, with 16 bases in between. The CDR3 nucleotides read TGTGCCAGCAGTGAAGGGCCCCGGGGGAGGGGCTATAATTCACCCCTCCACTTT. It codes for CASSEGPRGRGYNSPLHF.

This chain links TRBV4-3 with TRBJ1-2; tentatively, D is TRBD1 (5 bases). The CDR3 is made up of 17 amino acids. Trimming took 0 bases from V and 4 from J, leaving 18 bases between them. From germline, CDR1 is LGHNA and CDR2 YSLEER. The CDR3 region has the DNA TGCGCCAGCAGCCAAGATGGGACCGCCAATACCCCCTATGGCTACACCTTC. This codes for CASSQDGTANTPYGYTF.

The chain recombines TRBV28 with TRBJ2-7; 9 bases fit TRBD1. The V segment lost 10 bases and the J segment 6 bases; nucleotides outside the gene matches: 10. Germline V gene sequence: CDR1 MDHEN, CDR2 SYDVKM. This CDR3 comprises 13 residues. The CDR3 protein is CATHGQGPGEQYF. CDR3 DNA: TGTGCCACCCATGGACAGGGGCCGGGCGAGCAGTACTTC.

This chain joins TRBV9 and TRBJ2-3, with 11 bases fitting TRBD2. CDR3 length: 15 amino acids. Trimming cost V 4 bases and J 5 bases; bases outside gene matches: 6. Per germline, CDR1 SGDLS and CDR2 YYNGEE. CDR3 in DNA: TGTGCCAGCAGCAAGACTAGCGGGACGGGAGATACGCAGTATTTT. As protein: CASSKTSGTGDTQYF.

CDR3 sequence reads: CATKGLTDTQYF. The CDR3 DNA reads as TGTGCCACCAAGGGGCTCACAGATACGCAGTATTTT. V gene TRBV24-1 combines with J gene TRBJ2-3; a weak D match, TRBD1 (5 bases). Germline V CDR1 and CDR2: KGHDR, SFDVKD. The CDR3 spans 12 residues. Trimming took off 8 bases at V and 2 bases at J, with 7 bases between the two ends.

The genes are TRBV2 and TRBJ1-2, with D uncertain. The V end lost 5 bases, the J end lost 6 bases, and 10 bases lay between the germline ends. Per the germline V gene, CDR1 is SNHLY and CDR2 is FYNNEI. The CDR3 loop spans 12 amino acids. This chain's CDR3 is CASSSLRDGYTF. Written as DNA, the CDR3 is TGTGCCAGCAGTTCCCTTCGGGATGGCTACACCTTC.

CDR3 nucleotides: TGTGCCAGCAGTCCCCGGGACAGGGGTCTCTACGAGCAGTACTTC. Amino acid sequence: CASSPRDRGLYEQYF. This chain joins TRBV28 and TRBJ2-7, with TRBD1 matching over 10 bases. V gave up 5 bases and J gave up 3 bases; unmatched junction bases: 7. Per the germline V gene, CDR1 is MDHEN and CDR2 is SYDVKM. The CDR3 totals 15 residues. Complete variable domain (other parts from reference TRBV28 and TRBJ2-7): DVKVTQSSRYLVKRTGEKVFLECVQDMDHENMFWYRQDPGLGLRLIYFSYDVKMKEKGDIPEGYSVSREKKERFSLILESASTNQTSMYLCASSPRDRGLYEQYFGPGTRLTVT.

The chain couples TRBV28 to TRBJ1-3, with 7 bases that match TRBD1. In germline, CDR1 is MDHEN, CDR2 SYDVKM. CDR3 length: 14 amino acids. Losses at the gene ends were 5 bases for V and 2 bases for J; bases not matched to a gene: 3. The CDR3 DNA sequence: TGTGCCAGCAGTCCCGGGACAGCTGGAAACACCATATATTTT. It specifies CASSPGTAGNTIYF.

This chain connects TRBV11-3 to TRBJ2-3, with 8 bases identical to TRBD2. The CDR3 consists of 14 residues. The germline gives CDR1 SGHNT, CDR2 YENEEA. J lost 2 bases, V lost 4 bases, and 2 bases had no gene match. For the CDR3, the DNA is TGTGCCAGCAGCTCGGGACTAGTCACAGATACGCAGTATTTT. Its protein product is CASSSGLVTDTQYF.

This chain joins TRBV9 and TRBJ1-4, with D perhaps matching TRBD1 (5 bases). The CDR3 extends over 16 amino acids. The germline V gene has CDR1 SGDLS and CDR2 YYNGEE. Trimming shortened V by 3 bases and J by 8 bases, and 20 bases separated the two germline ends. This CDR3 is CASSGSIRGMEEKLFF. DNA of the CDR3: TGTGCCAGCAGCGGATCCATCCGGGGGATGGAGGAAAAACTGTTTTTT.

This rearrangement joins TRBV7-9 to TRBJ2-2, with TRBD2 identical over 9 bases. With 4 bases clipped from V and 1 base from J, the junction kept 4 bases outside the gene matches. Germline CDR1 is SEHNR and CDR2 is FQNEAQ (reference sequence). The CDR3 is 16 residues long. In DNA form, the CDR3 reads TGTGCCAGCAGCTCAGTAGCGGGAGTGAACACCGGGGAGCTGTTTTTT. Translated, it gives CASSSVAGVNTGELFF.

The rearrangement links TRBV9 to TRBJ1-4; 8 nucleotides match TRBD1. The V and J ends lost 3 bases and 4 bases, in that order; junction bases with no gene match: 5. The CDR3 has 15 residues. Germline CDR1 reads SGDLS; CDR2 reads YYNGEE. CDR3 coding DNA: TGTGCCAGCAGCGCCTTTACAGGGGGTAATGAAAAACTGTTTTTT. Translation: CASSAFTGGNEKLFF.

The CDR3 here is CASSPLGDTQYF. The CDR3 DNA sequence: TGTGCCAGCAGCCCCCTAGGGGATACGCAGTATTTT. This chain joins TRBV7-3 and TRBJ2-3; D is unclear. The germline V gene encodes CDR1 SGHTA and CDR2 FQGTGA. The CDR3 length is 12 residues. The V and J ends lost 5 bases and 6 bases respectively, with 9 bases between them.